These 18 T cell receptor beta chains were sequenced from one sample in a study of blood T cell repertoires in COVID-19. The protocol was immunoSEQ multiplex PCR, while the TCRdb copy is restricted to in-frame clones and leaves out a portion. The sample holds over 140,000 clones, about 82% seen once. Input material: peripheral blood. The receptors here all came from a woman of 80 years or more with active or convalescent COVID-19.

V usage is TRBV19 and J usage is TRBJ2-1, with a tentative D call TRBD1 (5 bases). Per germline, CDR1 LNHDA and CDR2 SQIVND (reference sequence). Trimming removed 6 bases at V and 6 bases at J, with 12 bases between. The CDR3 is 13 amino acids. In DNA, the CDR3 is TGTGCCAGTAGGATTAGGGGTGGCAATGAGCAGTTCTTC. Amino acids: CASRIRGGNEQFF. The whole variable domain, remainder taken from reference TRBV19 and TRBJ2-1, is DGGITQSPKYLFRKEGQNVTLSCEQNLNHDAMYWYRQDPGQGLRLIYYSQIVNDFQKGDIAEGYSVSREKKESFPLTVTSAQKNPTAFYLCASRIRGGNEQFFGPGTRLTVL.

This clone has ten or more counts. This chain joins TRBV28 and TRBJ2-1, with D unresolved. In germline, CDR1 is MDHEN, CDR2 SYDVKM. The ends were cut back, 3 bases at V and 0 bases at J, with 9 bases in the middle. The CDR3 spans 15 residues. CDR3 protein: CASSLRINSYNEQFF. In DNA, the CDR3 is TGTGCCAGCAGTTTGCGGATAAACTCCTACAATGAGCAGTTCTTC.

J is TRBJ2-3 and V is TRBV3-1 (or the pseudogene TRBV3-2); D is undetermined. Germline CDR1 reads LGHDT; CDR2 reads YNNKEL (reference sequence). The CDR3 totals 13 residues. Trimming pared 4 bases from V and 4 bases from J, leaving 9 bases between. Here the CDR3 DNA reads TGTGCCAGCAGCCCCTCCCAGGCAGATACGCAGTATTTT. Protein sequence: CASSPSQADTQYF.

This CDR3 reads CASSLQAYNEQFF. The CDR3 nucleotides are TGTGCCAGCAGCTTGCAGGCCTACAATGAGCAGTTCTTC. The rearrangement joins TRBV5-6 to TRBJ2-1; no firm D call. Trimming stripped 1 base from V and 2 bases from J, with 4 bases between. The CDR3 consists of 13 residues. Germline CDR1 is SGHDT and CDR2 is YYEEEE.

This clone appeared a single time. V usage is TRBV3-1 (or the pseudogene TRBV3-2) and J usage is TRBJ1-2; no definite D call. This CDR3 has 14 residues. The ends were cut back, 0 bases at V and 7 bases at J, with 12 bases in the middle. CDR1 and CDR2 from the germline V gene are LGHDT and YNNKEL (reference sequence). CDR3 sequence: CASSQDNRVGGYTF. The CDR3 DNA sequence: TGTGCCAGCAGCCAAGATAATCGGGTAGGTGGCTACACCTTC.

This sequence joins TRBV5-1 and TRBJ1-2, with 9 bases matching TRBD1. Germline loops: CDR1 SGHRS, CDR2 YFSETQ. V shed 2 bases, J shed 8 bases, and the junction held 7 bases outside the gene matches. The length of the CDR3 is 14 residues. CDR3 coding DNA: TGCGCCAGCAGCTTTGGGACAGGGAATGGAGGCTACACCTTC. This sequence encodes CASSFGTGNGGYTF.

The chain is built from TRBV9 and TRBJ2-3; D is possibly TRBD2 (5 bases). Trimming pared 2 bases from V and 6 bases from J, leaving 13 bases between. The CDR3 covers 14 residues. Germline assignment: CDR1 SGDLS and CDR2 YYNGEE. The CDR3 reads CASSVTASPDTQYF. CDR3 in DNA: TGTGCCAGCAGCGTGACCGCTAGCCCCGATACGCAGTATTTT.

V gene TRBV19 combines with J gene TRBJ1-2; 8 bases fit TRBD1. V trimming: 7 bases; J trimming: 2 bases; junction bases outside the gene matches: 9. The CDR3 spans 15 residues. Germline V CDR1 and CDR2: LNHDA, SQIVND (reference sequence). The CDR3 DNA reads TGTGCCAGTACCCAACCAGGGACAGGCAACTATGGCTACACCTTC. Its protein is CASTQPGTGNYGYTF.

The chain uses TRBV5-1 and TRBJ1-3, with TRBD1 identical over 10 bases. V lost 0 bases, J lost 0 bases, and 6 bases stayed unmatched. In germline, CDR1 is SGHRS, CDR2 YFSETQ. The length of the CDR3 is 18 residues. Here the CDR3 reads CASSLGAGTGDSGNTIYF. Written as DNA, the CDR3 is TGCGCCAGCAGCTTGGGGGCCGGGACAGGGGACTCTGGAAACACCATATATTTT.

V and J are TRBV25-1 and TRBJ2-4; 7 bases map to TRBD2. This CDR3 comprises 17 residues. V dropped 3 bases and J dropped 0; count of bases not matched to a gene: 8. Germline loops: CDR1 MGHDK, CDR2 SYGVNS. CDR3 protein: CASSEFKRGLAKNIQYF. DNA of the CDR3: TGTGCCAGCAGTGAGTTTAAGCGGGGATTAGCCAAAAACATTCAGTACTTC.

For the CDR3, the DNA is TGTGCCAGCAGTTACTCCGGGACAGGGCGCAATGAGCAGTTCTTC. Translating it yields CASSYSGTGRNEQFF. The rearrangement joins TRBV6-2 or TRBV6-3 to TRBJ2-1, with 9 positions matching TRBD1. CDR1 MNHEY and CDR2 SVGEGT come from the germline V gene. V trimming: 0 bases; J trimming: 6 bases; junction bases outside the gene matches: 3. The CDR3 has 15 residues.

The CDR3 DNA reads as TGTGCCAGCAGTGCTTCACGGCGGGGATCGGGTAATTCACCCCTCCACTTT. Its translation: CASSASRRGSGNSPLHF. The chain recombines TRBV27 with TRBJ1-6; D unclear. The CDR3 has 17 residues. Trimming took 5 bases from V and 6 from J, leaving 20 bases between them. Germline CDR1 MNHEY, CDR2 SMNVEV (reference sequence).

This clone has just a few counts. The chain couples TRBV21-1 to TRBJ1-2; the tabulated D call, TRBD1, remains unverified against the DNA. TRBV21-1 is described as a pseudogene. The CDR3 spans 15 residues. CDR3 loop: CASSKGGRANYGYTF. For the CDR3, the DNA is TGTGCCAGCAGCAAAGGGGGCAGGGCCAACTATGGCTACACCTTC.

This chain uses TRBV11-2 with TRBJ2-2, with TRBD1 as a possible D gene (5 bases). The V gene's germline CDR1 is SGHAT and CDR2 FQNNGV. This CDR3 is 15 amino acids long. V lost 2 bases, J lost 5 bases, and 12 bases lay in between. The CDR3 bases are TGTGCCAGCAGCTTAAGACAGAAAACTACCGGGGAGCTGTTTTTT. The encoded protein is CASSLRQKTTGELFF.

As concerns this clone: This same CDR3 is encoded by further DNA sequences in the sample. This chain links TRBV9 with TRBJ1-5, with D perhaps TRBD1 (6 bases). This CDR3 has 14 amino acids. In germline, CDR1 is SGDLS, CDR2 YYNGEE. Trimming took 0 bases from V and 3 from J, leaving 7 bases between them. Here the CDR3 reads CASSVGDTNQPQHF. The CDR3, as DNA: TGTGCCAGCAGCGTAGGGGACACCAATCAGCCCCAGCATTTT.

This chain uses TRBV3-1 (or the pseudogene TRBV3-2) with TRBJ1-2; D is perhaps TRBD1 (5 bases). Trimming pared 1 base from V and 8 bases from J, leaving 17 bases between. Germline CDR1 LGHDT, CDR2 YNNKEL (reference sequence). The CDR3 runs 15 residues. The CDR3 DNA follows: TGTGCCAGCAGCCAAGTTTTTGGAGGGGAACGCGGCTACACCTTC. The encoded protein is CASSQVFGGERGYTF.

V usage is TRBV7-8 and J usage is TRBJ1-1; 10 positions match TRBD1. V was pared by 2 bases and J by 7 bases, with 10 bases of the junction left unmatched. This CDR3 comprises 16 residues. Per the germline V gene, CDR1 is SGHVS and CDR2 is FQNEAQ. CDR3 protein: CASSLRDRGLGGEAFF. In nucleotides, the CDR3 is TGTGCCAGCAGCTTAAGAGACAGGGGGCTTGGTGGTGAAGCTTTCTTT.

V and J are TRBV2 and TRBJ2-1; TRBD2 matches at 12 bases. The CDR3 loop spans 15 amino acids. The germline CDR1 and CDR2 sequences are SNHLY and FYNNEI. V shed 9 bases, J shed 5 bases, and the junction held 8 bases outside the gene matches. CDR3 protein: CASRRLAGANNEQFF. The CDR3 DNA follows: TGTGCCAGTCGCCGACTAGCGGGGGCCAACAATGAGCAGTTCTTC.